The clone carrying this T cell receptor (beta chain) is deemed large. Antigen: not known. The treatment is: roughly nine-day PBMC culture with coronavirus spike peptide pools or control peptides (ViraFEST assay). The data derive from a study of vaccination and CD4 T cells after COVID-19. The study, taken as a whole, reports: Vaccine-specific clones numbering 304 of 307 showed spike mono-reactivity in convalescent patients. A median 86.3% of convalescent patients' SARS-CoV-2-reactive clones emerged only after vaccination.

The Oncomine TCR Beta short-read assay was applied to DNA of cultured CD4+ T cells. TCRdb reanalysed the PCR reads using MiXCR and keeps one entry per CDR3 protein. The repertoire has some 14,000 distinct CDR3 sequences, approximately 40% of them found once; the top ten carry roughly a tenth. V lost 8 bases and J 4 bases, leaving 17 bases between the germline ends. The length of the CDR3 is 14 residues. The sequence was obtained from a human donor who had recovered from COVID-19. This chain joins TRBV12-3 or TRBV12-4 and TRBJ1-2; D may be TRBD1 (6 bases). The material sequenced was CD4+ T cells from blood, cultured in vitro. The CDR3: CASHPGGGGYGYTF. As DNA, the CDR3 is TGTGCCAGCCACCCGGGGGGAGGGGGCTATGGCTACACCTTC.